The 25 T cell receptor beta chains listed next were all sequenced from one sample in a study of T-cell reconstitution after alpha-beta-depleted transplantation in children. A TCRbeta library incorporating unique molecular identifiers was prepared. MiXCR, run by TCRdb on the PCR reads, gives a single entry per CDR3 protein. The sample shows about 980,000 distinct CDR3 sequences, about 31% of them seen only once. The material sequenced was PBMCs, mostly from graft donor cells, taken 360 days after TCRalphabeta/CD19-depleted stem cell transplant. Receptors were obtained from a boy under three years old who had a stem cell transplant for SCID, so the T cells may come from the graft donor.

This clonotype was seen only a few times. The chain combines TRBV20-1 with TRBJ1-5; D gene uncertain. Germline V gene sequence: CDR1 DFQATT, CDR2 SNEGSKA (reference sequence). The CDR3 contains 12 residues. V was pared by 6 bases and J by 1 base, with 7 bases between. The CDR3 coding sequence is TGCAGTGCGGGGTCAAGCAATCAGCCCCAGCATTTT. Residues: CSAGSSNQPQHF.

This clonotype was counted a single time. This chain connects TRBV5-1 to TRBJ2-1; D ambiguous. V was clipped by 4 bases and J by 0 bases, with 14 bases between them. The CDR3 is made up of 16 amino acids. Germline lookup yields CDR1 SGHRS and CDR2 YFSETQ. CDR3 sequence: CASSPYPRSSYNEQFF. For the CDR3, the DNA is TGCGCCAGCAGCCCTTATCCCAGGAGCTCCTACAATGAGCAGTTCTTC.

This clonotype has a count of ten or more. The chain has TRBV24-1 and TRBJ2-3; D gene ambiguous. Trimming took 4 bases from V and 1 from J, leaving 5 bases between them. The CDR3 covers 13 residues. CDR1 is KGHDR and CDR2 is SFDVKD in the germline V gene. The CDR3 here is CATSEPGTDTQYF. DNA for the CDR3: TGTGCCACCAGTGAACCAGGCACAGATACGCAGTATTTT.

The chain has TRBV5-1 and TRBJ2-5; D is undetermined. The CDR3 length is 14 residues. Between the trimmed V and J ends, which lost 2 bases and 1 base, there was a span of 9 bases. Germline V gene lookup returns CDR1 SGHRS and CDR2 YFSETQ. Here the CDR3 reads CASSLLVLQETQYF. The CDR3, as DNA: TGCGCCAGCAGCTTATTGGTCCTCCAAGAGACCCAGTACTTC.

This clonotype has more than one count but fewer than ten. V is TRBV15 and J is TRBJ2-5, with 7 positions matching TRBD1. CDR1 and CDR2 (germline): LNHNV, YYDKDF (reference sequence). The V segment lost 5 bases and the J segment 1 base; nucleotides outside the gene matches: 4. The CDR3 length is 14 residues. CDR3: CATSVHRGQETQYF. CDR3 in DNA: TGTGCCACCAGCGTCCACAGGGGCCAAGAGACCCAGTACTTC. The full variable domain, in which reference TRBV15 and TRBJ2-5 provide the parts outside the CDR3, is DAMVIQNPRYQVTQFGKPVTLSCSQTLNHNVMYWYQQKSSQAPKLLFHYYDKDFNNEADTPDNFQSRRPNTSFCFLDIRSPGLGDTAMYLCATSVHRGQETQYFGPGTRLLVL.

The genes are TRBV13 and TRBJ2-1; D unclear. Germline assignment: CDR1 PRHDT and CDR2 FYEKMQ (reference sequence). This CDR3 comprises 13 residues. V was shortened by 4 bases and J by 4 bases, with 8 bases between the two germline ends. This CDR3 reads CASSYRRYNEQFF. The CDR3 nucleotides read TGTGCCAGCAGCTACAGACGGTACAATGAGCAGTTCTTC.

In this sample, this clonotype turned up a few times. The genes are TRBV6-5 and TRBJ2-5; D is perhaps TRBD1 (6 bases). Germline lookup yields CDR1 MNHEY and CDR2 SVGAGI. V was cut by 0 bases and J by 1 base, with 18 bases left in between. This CDR3 region has 18 residues. The CDR3 region is CASSYSLGRGRRQETQYF. CDR3 DNA sequence: TGTGCCAGCAGTTACTCGTTGGGCAGGGGCCGTCGCCAAGAGACCCAGTACTTC.

The chain has TRBV28 and TRBJ2-7; 10 bases match TRBD2. The CDR3 runs to 16 residues. V lost 6 bases and J lost 2; bases outside the gene matches: 10. Germline lookup yields CDR1 MDHEN and CDR2 SYDVKM. CDR3 sequence: CASSQRGTSAAYEQYF. The CDR3 coding sequence is TGTGCCAGCAGCCAGAGGGGGACTAGCGCGGCCTACGAGCAGTACTTC.

The CDR3 sequence: CASSAATADTQYF. The CDR3 bases are TGTGCCAGCTCCGCAGCGACTGCAGATACGCAGTATTTT. The rearrangement links TRBV13 to TRBJ2-3; D uncertain. The germline gives CDR1 PRHDT, CDR2 FYEKMQ (reference sequence). This CDR3 spans 13 amino acids. Between the trimmed V and J ends, which lost 8 bases and 4 bases, there was a span of 13 bases.

The J gene is TRBJ2-7, the V gene TRBV28, with D possibly matching TRBD1 (5 bases). Germline CDR1 is MDHEN and CDR2 is SYDVKM. CDR3 length: 11 amino acids. The CDR3 DNA is TGTGCGTGGGGCAACTCCTACGAGCAGTACTTC. Amino acids: CAWGNSYEQYF.

V usage is TRBV28 and J usage is TRBJ1-2, with 7 bases identical to TRBD1. V lost 3 bases, J lost 2 bases, and 3 bases stayed unmatched. Germline CDR1 is MDHEN and CDR2 is SYDVKM. There are 14 residues in the CDR3. CDR3 residues: CASSFTGVNYGYTF. In DNA form, the CDR3 reads TGTGCCAGCAGTTTCACAGGGGTAAACTATGGCTACACCTTC.

This clonotype was seen more than once but under ten times. The CDR3 DNA follows: TGCAGTGCTAGGCCATTGGTTTTGCGGGAGCAGTACTTC. Translation: CSARPLVLREQYF. J is TRBJ2-7 and V is TRBV20-1; D is uncertain. The germline V gene has CDR1 DFQATT and CDR2 SNEGSKA (reference sequence). This CDR3 contains 13 residues. Trimming left V 3 bases short and J 7 bases short, with 16 bases between.

This rearrangement joins TRBV28 to TRBJ2-1, with TRBD1 as a possible D gene (6 bases). Trimming pared 3 bases from V and 4 bases from J, leaving 7 bases between. Germline V gives CDR1 MDHEN, CDR2 SYDVKM. This CDR3 has 13 residues. CDR3 in DNA: TGTGCCAGCAGTTTCGGACAGTACAATGAGCAGTTCTTC. This sequence encodes CASSFGQYNEQFF.

This sequence joins TRBV12-3 or TRBV12-4 and TRBJ2-6; D uncertain. Trimming stripped 8 bases from V and 1 base from J, with 18 bases between. The CDR3 totals 17 residues. In DNA, the CDR3 is TGTGCCAGCGGGTCCCAGCTCATAACTTCTGGGGCCAACGTCCTGACTTTC. Its protein is CASGSQLITSGANVLTF.

There are a few counts of this clonotype. The chain is built from TRBV6-5 and TRBJ2-7; 10 positions agree with TRBD1. The CDR3 loop spans 17 amino acids. Germline V gene data show CDR1 as MNHEY and CDR2 as SVGAGI. Trimming at V came to 1 base and at J to 0 bases, leaving 6 bases not matched to a gene. The CDR3 coding sequence is TGTGCCAGCAGTTACTTGGGGGGACAGGGGTCCTCCTACGAGCAGTACTTC. This translates into CASSYLGGQGSSYEQYF.

The chain has TRBV20-1 and TRBJ2-7, with D possibly being TRBD1 (6 bases). Trimming removed 6 bases from V and 2 bases from J, with 14 bases in between. Germline V gene data show CDR1 as DFQATT and CDR2 as SNEGSKA (reference sequence). The CDR3 contains 13 residues. Here the CDR3 reads CSARPRTAYEQYF. As DNA, the CDR3 is TGCAGTGCCAGACCGAGGACAGCCTACGAGCAGTACTTC.

The chain uses TRBV5-6 and TRBJ1-2, with D possibly being TRBD1 (6 bases). V was clipped by 0 bases and J by 5 bases, with 17 bases between them. The CDR3 has 16 residues. CDR1 SGHDT and CDR2 YYEEEE come from the germline V gene. CDR3: CASSLERQVAFYGYTF. The CDR3 DNA reads as TGTGCCAGCAGCTTGGAGCGACAGGTCGCATTTTATGGCTACACCTTC.

The rearrangement uses TRBV6-1 and TRBJ2-3, with TRBD1 identical over 9 bases. Per germline, CDR1 MNHNS and CDR2 SASEGT. Trimming took 6 bases from V and 2 from J; bases not matched to a gene: 12. The CDR3 sequence is 17 residues long. CDR3 in DNA: TGTGCCAGCAGCAAGAGGGGGACAGGGATGATCACAGATACGCAGTATTTT. The encoded protein is CASSKRGTGMITDTQYF.

In its sample, this clonotype was seen a few times. V gene TRBV7-8 combines with J gene TRBJ1-1, with D possibly being TRBD1 (6 bases). V gave up 1 base and J gave up 0 bases, with 12 bases separating them. The germline gives CDR1 SGHVS, CDR2 FQNEAQ. CDR3 length: 16 amino acids. CDR3 DNA: TGTGCCAGCAGCTTAGACGGACAGATCATGAACACTGAAGCTTTCTTT. The encoded protein is CASSLDGQIMNTEAFF.

This clonotype was seen a few times. The chain is built from TRBV24-1 and TRBJ2-5; D might be TRBD1 (5 bases). Trimming took 5 bases from V and 4 from J, leaving 10 bases between them. CDR1 and CDR2 from the germline V gene are KGHDR and SFDVKD. This CDR3 has 13 residues. For the CDR3, the DNA is TGTGCCACCAGTGCAGGGTGGGGAGAGACCCAGTACTTC. The encoded protein is CATSAGWGETQYF.

The V gene is TRBV19, the J gene TRBJ2-1, with a tentative D call TRBD2 (5 bases). Per the germline V gene, CDR1 is LNHDA and CDR2 is SQIVND (reference sequence). CDR3 size: 15 residues. V was pared by 3 bases and J by 4 bases, with 13 bases between. DNA for the CDR3: TGTGCCAGTAGTATGGGCATCGGGGTTTACAATGAGCAGTTCTTC. It translates to CASSMGIGVYNEQFF.

The chain is built from TRBV12-3 or TRBV12-4 and TRBJ1-1, with D unresolved. The CDR3 totals 14 residues. The germline V and J ends were trimmed by 3 bases and 4 bases, with 12 bases remaining between them. The CDR3 here is CASSFTKVGTEAFF. As DNA, the CDR3 is TGTGCCAGCAGTTTCACCAAAGTAGGCACTGAAGCTTTCTTT.

Only a few counts were recorded for this clonotype. The chain combines TRBV28 with TRBJ2-5; D tentatively reads TRBD1 or TRBD2 (6 bases each). Trimming took 3 bases from V and 4 from J, leaving 15 bases between them. This CDR3 spans 15 amino acids. Germline V gives CDR1 MDHEN, CDR2 SYDVKM. The CDR3 loop is CASSFRGPQGETQYF. The CDR3 coding sequence is TGTGCCAGCAGTTTCCGGGGGCCTCAGGGAGAGACCCAGTACTTC. The full variable domain, its missing parts supplied by reference TRBV28 and TRBJ2-5, is DVKVTQSSRYLVKRTGEKVFLECVQDMDHENMFWYRQDPGLGLRLIYFSYDVKMKEKGDIPEGYSVSREKKERFSLILESASTNQTSMYLCASSFRGPQGETQYFGPGTRLLVL.

In its sample, this clonotype was seen a few times. This chain connects TRBV24-1 to TRBJ2-3; D gene uncertain. V dropped 2 bases and J dropped 0 bases, with 11 bases sitting between them. Germline CDR1 and CDR2: KGHDR and SFDVKD. CDR3 size: 16 residues. The CDR3 DNA reads TGTGCCACCAGTGATTACGACACCGATAGCACAGATACGCAGTATTTT. Translated: CATSDYDTDSTDTQYF.

The J gene is TRBJ2-7, the V gene TRBV3-1; D not certain. CDR1 LGHDT and CDR2 YNNKEL come from the germline V gene (reference sequence). V lost 4 bases to trimming and J lost 4 bases, with 14 bases between them. The CDR3 runs to 14 residues. The chain's CDR3 is CASSRRLVPYEQYF. CDR3 bases: TGTGCCAGCAGCCGTCGATTGGTCCCGTACGAGCAGTACTTC.